One sample yielded the 5 T cell receptor beta chains listed below, sequenced in a study of Ad26.COV2.S vaccination and SARS-CoV-2 variants. The assay was immunoSEQ multiplex PCR, and TCRdb's table has in-frame clones only and misses some. The sample holds 500,000 or so clones, 70% to 90% seen once. The treatment here: roughly 18 received Ad26.COV2.S at low or high dose, single or two shots; roughly five received placebo; per-sample allocation not given. Samples analyzed were those drawn on day 63 after the first vaccine or placebo injection. Sequenced material: peripheral blood, taken in a trial of Ad26.COV2.S vaccine versus placebo. Receptor source: a person between 18 and 60 years old who received the Ad26.COV2.S COVID-19 vaccine or a placebo.

A remark on this clone: This CDR3 is also generated by other DNA sequences in the sample. The rearrangement joins TRBV30 to TRBJ2-1, with D hard to call. Germline-derived CDR1 and CDR2 are GTSNPN and SVGIG (reference sequence). V lost 0 bases and J 7 bases, leaving 4 bases between the germline ends. The CDR3 sequence is 11 residues long. For the CDR3, the DNA is TGTGCCTGGAGTGTCCGTAATGAGCAGTTCTTC. Protein sequence: CAWSVRNEQFF.

As to this clone: The identical CDR3 is also encoded by other nucleotide sequences in the sample. The CDR3: CASSQVGSNQPQHF. DNA for the CDR3: TGTGCCAGCAGCCAGGTCGGGAGCAATCAGCCCCAGCATTTT. This rearrangement joins TRBV3-1 (or the pseudogene TRBV3-2) to TRBJ1-5; D remains unclear. This CDR3 is 14 amino acids long. Germline assignment: CDR1 LGHDT and CDR2 YNNKEL (reference sequence). The V end lost 3 bases, the J end lost 1 base, and 7 bases lay between the germline ends.

This chain links TRBV3-1 (or the pseudogene TRBV3-2) with TRBJ2-1; unclear D gene. The CDR3 sequence is 13 residues long. V lost 4 bases to trimming and J lost 3 bases, with 7 bases between them. Germline V gene lookup returns CDR1 LGHDT and CDR2 YNNKEL (reference sequence). CDR3: CASSRARYNEQFF. The CDR3 DNA follows: TGTGCCAGCAGCCGGGCGCGCTACAATGAGCAGTTCTTC.

This rearrangement joins TRBV7-9 to TRBJ2-7, with D perhaps TRBD1 (6 bases). Germline V gives CDR1 SEHNR, CDR2 FQNEAQ (reference sequence). The CDR3 covers 15 residues. Trimming removed 2 bases at V and 2 bases at J, with 13 bases between. The CDR3 loop reads CASSLRTGKTYEQYF. DNA for the CDR3: TGTGCCAGCAGCTTAAGAACAGGGAAAACCTACGAGCAGTACTTC.

This rearrangement joins TRBV7-8 to TRBJ2-3; 7 bases fit TRBD1. Germline-derived CDR1 and CDR2 are SGHVS and FQNEAQ. The CDR3 is 16 residues long. V dropped 4 bases and J dropped 1; count of bases not matched to a gene: 8. The CDR3 coding sequence is TGTGCCAGCAGCTCACGAAGGGGGCGCGGCACAGATACGCAGTATTTT. Amino acids: CASSSRRGRGTDTQYF.